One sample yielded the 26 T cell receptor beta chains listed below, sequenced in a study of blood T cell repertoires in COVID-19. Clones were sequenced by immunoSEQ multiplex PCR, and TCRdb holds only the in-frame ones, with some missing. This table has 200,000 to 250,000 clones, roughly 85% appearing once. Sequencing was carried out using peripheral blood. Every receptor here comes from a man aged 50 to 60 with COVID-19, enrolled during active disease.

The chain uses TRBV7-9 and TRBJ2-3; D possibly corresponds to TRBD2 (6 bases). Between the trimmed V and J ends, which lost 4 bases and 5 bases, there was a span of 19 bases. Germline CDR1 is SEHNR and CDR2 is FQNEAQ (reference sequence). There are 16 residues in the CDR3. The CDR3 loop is CASSSYPGPGGDTQYF. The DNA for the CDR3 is TGTGCCAGCAGCTCGTACCCGGGACCCGGGGGAGATACGCAGTATTTT.

CDR3 sequence reads: CAISERSLGGLTDTQYF. In nucleotides, the CDR3 is TGTGCCATCAGTGAGCGATCTTTAGGAGGGCTCACAGATACGCAGTATTTT. The rearrangement links TRBV10-3 to TRBJ2-3; tentative D call: TRBD2 (6 bases). This CDR3 is built from 17 residues. V lost 2 bases to trimming and J lost 2 bases, with 17 bases between them. CDR1 is ENHRY, CDR2 SYGVKD, per germline.

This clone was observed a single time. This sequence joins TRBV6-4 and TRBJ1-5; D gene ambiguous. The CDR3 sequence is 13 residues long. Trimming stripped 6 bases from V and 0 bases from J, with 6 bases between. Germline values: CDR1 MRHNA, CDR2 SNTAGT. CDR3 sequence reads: CASSRYSNQPQHF. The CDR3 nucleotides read TGTGCCAGCAGCCGTTATAGCAATCAGCCCCAGCATTTT.

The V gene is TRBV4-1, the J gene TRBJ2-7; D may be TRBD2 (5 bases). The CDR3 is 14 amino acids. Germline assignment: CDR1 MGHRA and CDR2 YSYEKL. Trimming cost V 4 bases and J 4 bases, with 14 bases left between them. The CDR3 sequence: CASSPDEGPYEQYF. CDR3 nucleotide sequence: TGCGCCAGCAGCCCGGATGAGGGCCCTTACGAGCAGTACTTC.

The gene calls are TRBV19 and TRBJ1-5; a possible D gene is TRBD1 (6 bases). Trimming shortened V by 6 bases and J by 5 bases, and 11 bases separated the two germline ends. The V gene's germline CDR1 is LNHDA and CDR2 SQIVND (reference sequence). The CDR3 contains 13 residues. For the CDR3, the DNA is TGTGCCAGTAGACAACAGGGTTATCAGCCCCAGCATTTT. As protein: CASRQQGYQPQHF. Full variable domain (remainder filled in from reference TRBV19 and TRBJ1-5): DGGITQSPKYLFRKEGQNVTLSCEQNLNHDAMYWYRQDPGQGLRLIYYSQIVNDFQKGDIAEGYSVSREKKESFPLTVTSAQKNPTAFYLCASRQQGYQPQHFGDGTRLSIL.

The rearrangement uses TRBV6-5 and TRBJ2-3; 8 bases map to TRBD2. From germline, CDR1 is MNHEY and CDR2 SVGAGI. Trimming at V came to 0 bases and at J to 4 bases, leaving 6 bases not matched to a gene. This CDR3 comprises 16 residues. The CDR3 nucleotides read TGTGCCAGCAGTTACTCTTTCTCGGGAGGGGCAGATACGCAGTATTTT. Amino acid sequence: CASSYSFSGGADTQYF.

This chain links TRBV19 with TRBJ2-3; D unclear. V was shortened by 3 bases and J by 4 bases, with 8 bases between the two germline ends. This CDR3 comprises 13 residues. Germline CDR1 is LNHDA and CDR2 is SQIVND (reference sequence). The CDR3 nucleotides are TGTGCCAGTAGTATGCCTCCGGCAGATACGCAGTATTTT. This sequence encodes CASSMPPADTQYF. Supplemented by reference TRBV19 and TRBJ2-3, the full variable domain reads DGGITQSPKYLFRKEGQNVTLSCEQNLNHDAMYWYRQDPGQGLRLIYYSQIVNDFQKGDIAEGYSVSREKKESFPLTVTSAQKNPTAFYLCASSMPPADTQYFGPGTRLTVL.

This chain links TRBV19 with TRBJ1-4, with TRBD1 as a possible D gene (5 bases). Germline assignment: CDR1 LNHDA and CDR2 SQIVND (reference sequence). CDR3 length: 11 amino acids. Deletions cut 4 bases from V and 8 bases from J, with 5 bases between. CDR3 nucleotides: TGTGCCAGTAGTACAGGGGAAAAACTGTTTTTT. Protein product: CASSTGEKLFF.

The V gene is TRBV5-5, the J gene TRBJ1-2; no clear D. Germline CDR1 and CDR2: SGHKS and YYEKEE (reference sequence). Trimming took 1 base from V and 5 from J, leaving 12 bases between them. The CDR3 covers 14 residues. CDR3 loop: CASSLLSRWYGYTF. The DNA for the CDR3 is TGTGCCAGCAGCTTGTTATCGCGGTGGTATGGCTACACCTTC. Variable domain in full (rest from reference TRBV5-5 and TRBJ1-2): DAGVTQSPTHLIKTRGQQVTLRCSPISGHKSVSWYQQVLGQGPQFIFQYYEKEERGRGNFPDRFSARQFPNYSSELNVNALLLGDSALYLCASSLLSRWYGYTFGSGTRLTVV.

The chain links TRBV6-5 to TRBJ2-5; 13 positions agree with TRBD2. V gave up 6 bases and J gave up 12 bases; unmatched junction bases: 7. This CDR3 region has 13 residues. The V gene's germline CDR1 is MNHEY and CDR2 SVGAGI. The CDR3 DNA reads TGTGCCAGCAGACCGACTAGCGGGGGGCCCAAGTACTTC. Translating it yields CASRPTSGGPKYF.

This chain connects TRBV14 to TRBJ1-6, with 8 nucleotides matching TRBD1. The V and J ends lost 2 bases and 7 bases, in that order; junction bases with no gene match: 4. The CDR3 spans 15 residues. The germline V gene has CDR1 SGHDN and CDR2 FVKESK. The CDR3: CASSQFRQGNSPLHF. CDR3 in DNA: TGTGCCAGCAGCCAATTCCGACAGGGGAATTCACCCCTCCACTTT. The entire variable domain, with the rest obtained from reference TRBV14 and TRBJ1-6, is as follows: EAGVTQFPSHSVIEKGQTVTLRCDPISGHDNLYWYRRVMGKEIKFLLHFVKESKQDESGMPNNRFLAERTGGTYSTLKVQPAELEDSGVYFCASSQFRQGNSPLHFGNGTRLTVT.

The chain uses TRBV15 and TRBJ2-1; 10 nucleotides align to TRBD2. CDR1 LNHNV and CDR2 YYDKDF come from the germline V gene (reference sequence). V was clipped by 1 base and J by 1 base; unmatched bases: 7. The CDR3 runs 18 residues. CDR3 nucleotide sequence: TGTGCCACCAGCAGAGGCGGGCTAGCGGGGGTATCCTACAATGAGCAGTTCTTC. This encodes CATSRGGLAGVSYNEQFF.

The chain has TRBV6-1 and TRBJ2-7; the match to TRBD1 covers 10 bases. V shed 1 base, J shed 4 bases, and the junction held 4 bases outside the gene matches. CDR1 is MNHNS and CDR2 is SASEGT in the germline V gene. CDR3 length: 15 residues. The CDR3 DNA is TGTGCCAGCAGTGAAGGAAGGACAGGGGGGTACGAGCAGTACTTC. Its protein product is CASSEGRTGGYEQYF.

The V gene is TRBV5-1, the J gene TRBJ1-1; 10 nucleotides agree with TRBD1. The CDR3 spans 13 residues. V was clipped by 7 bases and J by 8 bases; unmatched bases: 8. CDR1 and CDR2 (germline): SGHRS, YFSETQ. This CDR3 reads CASGTGATEEAFF. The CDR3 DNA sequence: TGCGCCAGCGGGACAGGGGCCACTGAGGAAGCTTTCTTT.

CDR3 nucleotide sequence: TGTGCCAGCACCTCCTTTGGGGGGGCGGACACTGAAGCTTTCTTT. Protein sequence: CASTSFGGADTEAFF. V usage is TRBV5-6 and J usage is TRBJ1-1; a weak D match, TRBD1 (6 bases). Trimming shortened V by 6 bases and J by 3 bases, and 18 bases separated the two germline ends. CDR3 size: 15 residues. Germline CDR1 SGHDT, CDR2 YYEEEE.

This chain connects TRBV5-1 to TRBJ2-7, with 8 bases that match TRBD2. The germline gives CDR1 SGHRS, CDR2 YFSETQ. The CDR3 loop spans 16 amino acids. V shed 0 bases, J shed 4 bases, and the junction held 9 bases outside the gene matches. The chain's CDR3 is CASSLGFVGGAYEQYF. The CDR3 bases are TGCGCCAGCAGCTTGGGTTTTGTCGGGGGGGCGTACGAGCAGTACTTC.

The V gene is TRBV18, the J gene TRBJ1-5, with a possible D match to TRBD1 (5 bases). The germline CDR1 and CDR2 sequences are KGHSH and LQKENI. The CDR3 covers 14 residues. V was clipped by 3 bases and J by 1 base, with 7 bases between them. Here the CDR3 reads CASSPTESNQPQHF. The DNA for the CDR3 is TGTGCCAGCTCACCGACAGAAAGCAATCAGCCCCAGCATTTT.

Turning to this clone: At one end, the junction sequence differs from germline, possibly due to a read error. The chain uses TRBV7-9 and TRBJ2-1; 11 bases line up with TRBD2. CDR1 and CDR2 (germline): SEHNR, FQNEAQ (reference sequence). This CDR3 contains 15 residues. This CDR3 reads CASSLAGGNYNEQFF. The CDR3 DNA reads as TGTGCCAGCAGCCTAGCGGGGGGTAACTACAATGAGCAGTTCTTC.

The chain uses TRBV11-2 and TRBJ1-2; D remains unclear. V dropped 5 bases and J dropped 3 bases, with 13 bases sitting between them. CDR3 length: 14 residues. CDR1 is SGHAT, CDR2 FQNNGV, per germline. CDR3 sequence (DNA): TGTGCCAGCAGCGGAAGAGGAGTTGACTATGGCTACACCTTC. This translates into CASSGRGVDYGYTF.

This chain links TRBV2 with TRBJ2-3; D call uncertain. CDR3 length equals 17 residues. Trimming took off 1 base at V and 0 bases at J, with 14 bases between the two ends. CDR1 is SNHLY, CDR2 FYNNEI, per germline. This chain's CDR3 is CASSEENGGSSTDTQYF. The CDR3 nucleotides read TGTGCCAGCAGTGAAGAAAACGGCGGTTCTAGCACAGATACGCAGTATTTT.

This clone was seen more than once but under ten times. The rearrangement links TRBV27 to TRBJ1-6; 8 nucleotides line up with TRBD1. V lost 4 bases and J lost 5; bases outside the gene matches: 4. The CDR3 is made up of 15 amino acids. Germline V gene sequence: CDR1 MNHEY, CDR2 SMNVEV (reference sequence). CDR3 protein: CASSWTGNNNSPLHF. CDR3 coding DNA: TGTGCCAGCAGTTGGACAGGGAATAATAATTCACCCCTCCACTTT.

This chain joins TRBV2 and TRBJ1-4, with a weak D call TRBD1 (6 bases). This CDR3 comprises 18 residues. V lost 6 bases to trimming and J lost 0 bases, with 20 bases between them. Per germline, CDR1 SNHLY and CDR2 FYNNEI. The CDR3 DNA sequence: TGTGCCAGCAGGAGGGGGTCGGCGGTAGTTGCAACTAATGAAAAACTGTTTTTT. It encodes CASRRGSAVVATNEKLFF.

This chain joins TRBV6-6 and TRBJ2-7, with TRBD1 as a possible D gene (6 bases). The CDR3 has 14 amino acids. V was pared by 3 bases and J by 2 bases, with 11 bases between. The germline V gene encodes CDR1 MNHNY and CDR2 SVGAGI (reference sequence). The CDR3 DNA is TGTGCCAGCAGTTATTACAGGGAAACCTACGAGCAGTACTTC. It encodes CASSYYRETYEQYF.

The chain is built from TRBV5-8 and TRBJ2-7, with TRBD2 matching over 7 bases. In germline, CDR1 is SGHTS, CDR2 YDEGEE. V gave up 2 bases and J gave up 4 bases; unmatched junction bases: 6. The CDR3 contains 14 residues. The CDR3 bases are TGTGCCAGCAGCTTACGGGGGGTTGTTTACGAGCAGTACTTC. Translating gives CASSLRGVVYEQYF.

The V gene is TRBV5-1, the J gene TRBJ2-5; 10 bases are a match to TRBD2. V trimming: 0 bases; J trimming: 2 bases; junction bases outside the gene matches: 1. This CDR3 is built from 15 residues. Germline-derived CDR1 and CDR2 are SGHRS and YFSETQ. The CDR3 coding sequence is TGCGCCAGCAGCTTGGTAGCGGGGGGTCAAGAGACCCAGTACTTC. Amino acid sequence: CASSLVAGGQETQYF.

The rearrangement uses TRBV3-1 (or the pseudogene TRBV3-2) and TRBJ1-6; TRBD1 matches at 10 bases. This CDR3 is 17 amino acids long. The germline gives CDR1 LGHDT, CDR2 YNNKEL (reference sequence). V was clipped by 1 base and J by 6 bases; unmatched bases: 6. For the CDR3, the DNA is TGTGCCAGCAGCCAAGGCGGGGGGACAGGGGTTAATTCACCCCTCCACTTT. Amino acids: CASSQGGGTGVNSPLHF.